The next 27 T cell receptor beta chains were all read from a single sample in a study of blood T cell repertoires in COVID-19 (TCRdb year 2020). The protocol used for the library was the immunoSEQ multiplex PCR assay. Here the immuneACCESS table is served through TCRdb, limited to in-frame sequences with V and J called. Missing clones are a known gap in these copies; in checked studies unresolved V genes cover under half, and the rest lacks a known reason. Counted in this sample were about 100,000 clones; 92% of them appeared once. The ten largest clones add up to more than 5% of the sample. The sample was peripheral blood. These receptors were obtained from a man aged 70-80 years with acute or convalescent COVID-19.

In this sample, this clone turned up once. The rearrangement joins TRBV5-1 to TRBJ1-2; no definite D call. Between the trimmed V and J ends, which lost 4 bases and 3 bases, there was a span of 10 bases. Germline V CDR1 and CDR2: SGHRS, YFSETQ. There are 13 residues in the CDR3. This CDR3 reads CASSPDGDYGYTF. The CDR3 region has the DNA TGCGCCAGCAGCCCGGACGGGGACTATGGCTACACCTTC.

J is TRBJ2-2 and V is TRBV16; the match to TRBD1 covers 7 bases. The CDR3 totals 16 residues. V lost 1 base and J lost 0; bases outside the gene matches: 2. Germline V gives CDR1 KGHSY, CDR2 FQNENV. The DNA of the CDR3 is TGTGCCAGCAGCCAATACGACAGGGCGAACACCGGGGAGCTGTTTTTT. The encoded protein is CASSQYDRANTGELFF.

The chain carries TRBV6-5 and TRBJ1-5, with TRBD1 identical over 7 bases. V lost 7 bases to trimming and J lost 3 bases; unmatched junction nucleotides: 9. The germline V gene encodes CDR1 MNHEY and CDR2 SVGAGI. This CDR3 is 15 amino acids long. The CDR3 sequence is CASKRGTAYNQPQHF. The CDR3 bases are TGTGCCAGCAAAAGGGGGACAGCCTACAATCAGCCCCAGCATTTT.

The genes are TRBV5-5 and TRBJ2-3; 15 bases are a match to TRBD2. CDR3 length: 15 amino acids. Germline CDR1 is SGHKS and CDR2 is YYEKEE (reference sequence). V trimming: 4 bases; J trimming: 7 bases; junction bases outside the gene matches: 4. The CDR3 here is CASSTGTSGGNTQYF. CDR3 coding DNA: TGTGCCAGCAGCACCGGGACTAGCGGGGGGAATACGCAGTATTTT.

The J gene is TRBJ2-2, the V gene TRBV5-4; 8 nucleotides match TRBD1. This CDR3 is 16 amino acids long. The germline V gene has CDR1 SGHNT and CDR2 YYREEE (reference sequence). The trim removed 2 bases at V and 1 base at J, leaving 4 bases unmatched. CDR3 protein: CASSFPGTGNTGELFF. CDR3 in DNA: TGTGCCAGCAGCTTTCCCGGGACAGGGAACACCGGGGAGCTGTTTTTT.

Concerning this clone itself: Its ends do not fully match the called genes, so a read error is possible. The gene calls are TRBV28 and TRBJ1-5; D possibly corresponds to TRBD1 (6 bases). The CDR3 contains 15 residues. Germline loops: CDR1 MDHEN, CDR2 SYDVKM. The CDR3 nucleotides read TGTGCCTGCAGGGGCCGGGGAAGTGTACATCAGCCCCAGCATTTT. Its translation: CACRGRGSVHQPQHF. The entire variable domain, with the rest obtained from reference TRBV28 and TRBJ1-5, is as follows: DVKVTQSSRYLVKRTGEKVFLECVQDMDHENMFWYRQDPGLGLRLIYFSYDVKMKEKGDIPEGYSVSREKKERFSLILESASTNQTSMYLCACRGRGSVHQPQHFGDGTRLSIL.

The rearrangement uses TRBV9 and TRBJ1-2; possible D gene TRBD1, 6 bases. This CDR3 comprises 15 residues. V was cut by 3 bases and J by 3 bases, with 15 bases left in between. In germline, CDR1 is SGDLS, CDR2 YYNGEE. The chain's CDR3 is CASSARQEGHYGYTF. In DNA, the CDR3 is TGTGCCAGCAGCGCCCGACAGGAAGGGCACTATGGCTACACCTTC. Full variable domain (remainder filled in from reference TRBV9 and TRBJ1-2): DSGVTQTPKHLITATGQRVTLRCSPRSGDLSVYWYQQSLDQGLQFLIQYYNGEERAKGNILERFSAQQFPDLHSELNLSSLELGDSALYFCASSARQEGHYGYTFGSGTRLTVV.

The chain recombines TRBV18 with TRBJ2-7; TRBD1 matches at 9 bases. V trimming: 2 bases; J trimming: 1 base; junction bases outside the gene matches: 3. Germline CDR1 and CDR2: KGHSH and LQKENI. This CDR3 region has 15 residues. The CDR3 region is CASSPSGTGSYEQYF. The CDR3 DNA sequence: TGTGCCAGCTCACCATCCGGGACAGGGTCCTACGAGCAGTACTTC.

This chain uses TRBV4-2 with TRBJ2-7; 9 bases align to TRBD2. The CDR3 is 16 amino acids. Germline V CDR1 and CDR2: LGHNA, YNFKEQ. The ends lost 2 bases at V and 3 bases at J; junction bases unmatched: 8. The CDR3 nucleotides read TGTGCCAGCAGCCAAAGAGGCAGCGGGGGGTTCTACGAGCAGTACTTC. This encodes CASSQRGSGGFYEQYF.

This rearrangement joins TRBV12-3 or TRBV12-4 to TRBJ2-7; D may be TRBD2 (5 bases). V gave up 1 base and J gave up 2 bases, with 6 bases separating them. The CDR3 runs 13 residues. This CDR3 reads CASSLEGAYEQYF. CDR3 DNA sequence: TGTGCCAGCAGTTTAGAGGGAGCCTACGAGCAGTACTTC.

The genes are TRBV18 and TRBJ2-3; 11 nucleotides match TRBD1. V lost 6 bases, J lost 6 bases, and 8 bases stayed unmatched. CDR3 length: 15 amino acids. Germline V gene data show CDR1 as KGHSH and CDR2 as LQKENI. The CDR3 is CASSPGQGARDTQYF. The CDR3 DNA reads TGTGCCAGCTCTCCCGGACAGGGGGCCAGGGATACGCAGTATTTT.

The DNA of the CDR3 is TGTGCCAGCAGCCCCCTTCGCGGGAGGTCTGGCGGGGAGCTGTTTTTT. Translated: CASSPLRGRSGGELFF. This sequence joins TRBV7-9 and TRBJ2-2, with TRBD2 matching 8 bases. CDR3 size: 16 residues. Germline values: CDR1 SEHNR, CDR2 FQNEAQ (reference sequence). V was pared by 5 bases and J by 7 bases, with 12 bases of the junction left unmatched.

The chain uses TRBV2 and TRBJ1-1, with 7 bases that match TRBD1. With 3 bases clipped from V and 11 bases from J, the junction kept 9 bases outside the gene matches. Germline-derived CDR1 and CDR2 are SNHLY and FYNNEI. This CDR3 contains 13 residues. CDR3 nucleotides: TGTGCCAGCAGTGACGAACTACAGGGGCGGGCTTTCTTT. It is translated as CASSDELQGRAFF.

The chain is built from TRBV4-2 and TRBJ1-4, with 8 bases lining up with TRBD1. This CDR3 contains 15 residues. V lost 5 bases to trimming and J lost 8 bases; unmatched junction nucleotides: 10. Germline CDR1 is LGHNA and CDR2 is YNFKEQ. The CDR3 loop is CASSWAGTGGEKLFF. The DNA for the CDR3 is TGTGCCAGCAGCTGGGCCGGGACAGGAGGGGAAAAACTGTTTTTT.

The rearrangement links TRBV6-1 to TRBJ1-3; the D is unclear. Germline loops: CDR1 MNHNS, CDR2 SASEGT. The CDR3 runs to 16 residues. The V end was cut by 4 bases, the J end by 1 base, with 14 bases between. CDR3 amino acids: CASSVSAMESGNTIYF. The CDR3 nucleotides read TGTGCCAGCAGTGTCTCAGCGATGGAGTCTGGAAACACCATATATTTT.

The rearrangement uses TRBV4-1 and TRBJ1-5; no clear D gene. V was trimmed by 1 base and J by 0 bases, leaving 10 bases between them. CDR3 length equals 16 residues. Germline loops: CDR1 MGHRA, CDR2 YSYEKL. The DNA for the CDR3 is TGCGCCAGCAGCCAAGCCGGGATGTATAGCAATCAGCCCCAGCATTTT. Its translation is CASSQAGMYSNQPQHF.

This chain connects TRBV7-9 to TRBJ2-1; 9 bases align to TRBD2. J was trimmed by 5 bases and V by 1 base; bases with no gene match: 9. This CDR3 contains 17 residues. The germline V gene has CDR1 SEHNR and CDR2 FQNEAQ (reference sequence). Here the CDR3 DNA reads TGTGCCAGCAGCTTAGTTTCGTCTAGCGGGGAGGACAATGAGCAGTTCTTC. Encoded protein: CASSLVSSSGEDNEQFF.

This chain connects TRBV7-2 to TRBJ1-5; D not resolved. Between the trimmed V and J ends, which lost 1 base and 4 bases, there was a span of 11 bases. This CDR3 comprises 15 residues. Germline lookup yields CDR1 SGHTA and CDR2 FQGNSA. Here the CDR3 reads CASSLVGSTNQPQHF. CDR3 nucleotides: TGTGCCAGCAGCTTAGTGGGCAGCACGAATCAGCCCCAGCATTTT. Drawing the rest from reference TRBV7-2 and TRBJ1-5, the complete variable domain is GAGVSQSPSNKVTEKGKDVELRCDPISGHTALYWYRQSLGQGLEFLIYFQGNSAPDKSGLPSDRFSAERTGGSVSTLTIQRTQQEDSAVYLCASSLVGSTNQPQHFGDGTRLSIL.

The CDR3 reads CASSPRQGKQETQYF. For the CDR3, the DNA is TGTGCCAGCTCACCACGTCAGGGGAAGCAAGAGACCCAGTACTTC. The chain employs TRBV18 and TRBJ2-5, with D possibly being TRBD1 (6 bases). The V end was cut by 1 base, the J end by 2 bases, with 11 bases between. The germline CDR1 and CDR2 sequences are KGHSH and LQKENI. The CDR3 runs to 15 residues.

The chain combines TRBV11-2 with TRBJ1-2; D is unclear. V was pared by 7 bases and J by 0 bases, with 12 bases between. Germline CDR1 reads SGHAT; CDR2 reads FQNNGV. This CDR3 contains 14 residues. CDR3 region: CASTLVGANYGYTF. In DNA, the CDR3 is TGTGCCAGCACCCTAGTGGGAGCTAACTATGGCTACACCTTC.

The chain is built from TRBV19 and TRBJ2-7; TRBD2 might be the D (6 bases). Germline values: CDR1 LNHDA, CDR2 SQIVND (reference sequence). With 0 bases removed from V and 3 bases from J, the gap between germline ends came to 15 bases. This CDR3 is 16 amino acids long. CDR3 in amino acids: CASSIDLVLAHYEQYF. The DNA for the CDR3 is TGTGCCAGTAGTATAGATCTGGTACTAGCCCACTACGAGCAGTACTTC. Using reference TRBV19 and TRBJ2-7 for the parts outside the CDR3, the full variable domain is DGGITQSPKYLFRKEGQNVTLSCEQNLNHDAMYWYRQDPGQGLRLIYYSQIVNDFQKGDIAEGYSVSREKKESFPLTVTSAQKNPTAFYLCASSIDLVLAHYEQYFGPGTRLTVT.

The V call is TRBV3-1 (or the pseudogene TRBV3-2), the J call TRBJ1-2; D remains unclear. The CDR3 is made up of 12 amino acids. The V end lost 4 bases, the J end lost 8 bases, and 11 bases lay between the germline ends. In germline, CDR1 is LGHDT, CDR2 YNNKEL (reference sequence). Here the CDR3 reads CASSLDLRGYTF. CDR3 in DNA: TGTGCCAGCAGCCTCGACCTGAGGGGCTACACCTTC.

The rearrangement uses TRBV7-9 and TRBJ2-3; TRBD2 aligns across 8 bases. This CDR3 contains 15 residues. Germline CDR1 SEHNR, CDR2 FQNEAQ (reference sequence). Losses at the gene ends were 4 bases for V and 1 base for J; bases not matched to a gene: 4. The CDR3: CASSSGGARTDTQYF. CDR3 sequence (DNA): TGTGCCAGCAGCTCCGGGGGGGCTCGCACAGATACGCAGTATTTT.

A single count supports this clone. The chain combines TRBV27 with TRBJ2-7, with D possibly matching TRBD1 (6 bases). The ends were cut back, 5 bases at V and 2 bases at J, with 10 bases in the middle. The CDR3 has 13 amino acids. Germline CDR1 reads MNHEY; CDR2 reads SMNVEV (reference sequence). This chain's CDR3 is CASSAGQTYEQYF. For the CDR3, the DNA is TGTGCCAGCAGTGCCGGACAGACCTACGAGCAGTACTTC.

V usage is TRBV15 and J usage is TRBJ1-4; 8 positions agree with TRBD1. Trimming cost V 1 base and J 3 bases; bases outside gene matches: 7. The germline gives CDR1 LNHNV, CDR2 YYDKDF (reference sequence). The CDR3 extends over 17 amino acids. CDR3 nucleotides: TGTGCCACCAGCAGAGGAGCAGGGGGCAGGTCTAATGAAAAACTGTTTTTT. Encoded protein: CATSRGAGGRSNEKLFF.

The rearrangement links TRBV13 to TRBJ1-2, with 10 bases matching TRBD1. Germline V gene sequence: CDR1 PRHDT, CDR2 FYEKMQ (reference sequence). V was clipped by 0 bases and J by 3 bases; unmatched bases: 4. There are 16 residues in the CDR3. CDR3 DNA: TGTGCCAGCAGCTTAGGTGGGACAGGGGCGGACTATGGCTACACCTTC. Amino acid sequence: CASSLGGTGADYGYTF.

The chain recombines TRBV6-6 with TRBJ1-5; maybe TRBD1 (6 bases). In germline, CDR1 is MNHNY, CDR2 SVGAGI (reference sequence). V was pared by 6 bases and J by 6 bases, with 15 bases between. This CDR3 contains 14 residues. The CDR3 region is CASSLQGTGQPQHF. The CDR3 DNA follows: TGTGCCAGCAGCCTACAGGGAACTGGTCAGCCCCAGCATTTT.